This T cell receptor beta chain originates from a study of Graves' ophthalmopathy and Graves' hyperthyroidism. Study findings and constraints: Most thyroid clonotypes expanded beyond 0.001 frequency were also found in blood.

Ophthalmopathy-affected donors exhibited moderate-to-severe activity, CAS ≥3, NOSPECS ≥4, and duration under 3 months. From RNA, the CDR3 regions of TCR beta chains were amplified and sequenced. Investigators did first-round RT-PCR with HTBI primers, then second-round multiplex PCR. Each CDR3 protein is one row after TCRdb ran MiXCR on the multiplex PCR reads. The sample carries 200,000 to 250,000 distinct CDR3 sequences, roughly 50% recorded once. This clonotype was seen more than once but under ten times. Its cognate antigen is unknown. The CDR3 runs 16 residues. Trimming took 2 bases from V and 4 from J, leaving 17 bases between them.

The chain is built from TRBV12-3 or TRBV12-4 and TRBJ1-2, with a possible D match to TRBD1 (5 bases). Sequences were obtained from peripheral blood. The sequence derives from an adult man with Graves' ophthalmopathy. CDR3 region: CASSLPSTEGGYGYTF. DNA for the CDR3: TGTGCCAGCAGTTTACCCTCGACAGAGGGAGGCTATGGCTACACCTTC.